This T cell receptor (beta chain) was recovered during a study of cytomegalovirus exposure and HLA in healthy donors. 13 Jbeta primers and 60 Vbeta primers were used for the PCR. Assay: immunoSEQ multiplex PCR; the TCRdb copy retains only in-frame clones and omits some. Of about 150,000 clones in the sample, 72% were seen once. The CDR3 has 15 residues. Germline V gives CDR1 MNHEY, CDR2 SMNVEV (reference sequence). V lost 1 base, J lost 3 bases, and 9 bases lay in between. Study-level points and caveats: Most TCR sequences were seen very rarely across donors, but some public TCRs occurred in many. Accounts indicate the classifier identified cytomegalovirus status with strong specificity and sensitivity. When the data were analyzed later, several of the most significant clusters appeared to be linked to common viral pathogens. Association with HLA alleles at 0.05 false discovery rate was found for 15,000 or so TCR beta sequences in a later analysis.

Concerning this clone: Antigen specificity is unknown.

The V and J genes are TRBV27 and TRBJ1-4; D not resolved. The material sequenced was PBMCs. This receptor was obtained from a middle-aged man in good health and CMV-seronegative. The CDR3 DNA sequence: TGTGCCAGCAGTTTATACTCGGGTTCTAATGAAAAACTGTTTTTT. Its translation: CASSLYSGSNEKLFF.